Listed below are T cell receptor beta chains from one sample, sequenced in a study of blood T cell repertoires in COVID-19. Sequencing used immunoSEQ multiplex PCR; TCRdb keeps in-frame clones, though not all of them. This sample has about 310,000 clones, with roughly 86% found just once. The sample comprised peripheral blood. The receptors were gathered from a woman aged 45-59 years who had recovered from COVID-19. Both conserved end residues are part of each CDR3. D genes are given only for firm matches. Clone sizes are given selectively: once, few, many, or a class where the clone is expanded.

DNA: TGTGCCAGCAGCGAACAGGTTTCAAGTCAGCCCCAGCATTTT; CDR3: CASSEQVSSQPQHF; D: NA; J: TRBJ1-5; V: TRBV5-5; size: NA
DNA: TGTGCCAGCAGCGCCCACAGGGATCCGAGGGGTGGCTACACCTTC; CDR3: CASSAHRDPRGGYTF; D: NA; J: TRBJ1-2; V: TRBV9; size: NA
DNA: TGTGCCAGCAGCGGCGGGAACACCGGGGAGCTGTTTTTT; CDR3: CASSGGNTGELFF; D: NA; J: TRBJ2-2; V: TRBV9; size: NA
DNA: TGTGCCAGCAGTCGAGGCGGCCCTGAAGCTTTCTTT; CDR3: CASSRGGPEAFF; D: NA; J: TRBJ1-1; V: TRBV6-5; size: once
DNA: TGTGCCAGCAGTTACAGGACAGGAGATAATTCACCCCTCCACTTT; CDR3: CASSYRTGDNSPLHF; D: TRBD1; J: TRBJ1-6; V: TRBV6-2/TRBV6-3; size: few
DNA: TGTGCCAGCAGGACAAGATTGGCAGATACGCAGTATTTT; CDR3: CASRTRLADTQYF; D: NA; J: TRBJ2-3; V: TRBV3-1/TRBV3-2; size: NA
DNA: TGTGCCAGCAGCTTAGCGTCCGGGGGTGACTACACCTTC; CDR3: CASSLASGGDYTF; D: NA; J: TRBJ1-2; V: TRBV7-9; size: NA
DNA: TGCGCCAGCAGTGAAAGTGGCAGGGGGCTTTCTGAAGCTTTCTTT; CDR3: CASSESGRGLSEAFF; D: TRBD1; J: TRBJ1-1; V: TRBV10-1; size: NA
DNA: TGTGCCAGCAGCCCGGACTCCTCGGGGGACTACGAGCAGTACTTC; CDR3: CASSPDSSGDYEQYF; D: NA; J: TRBJ2-7; V: TRBV7-2; size: NA
DNA: TGTGCCACCAAGTCCAATAGAGATGGCTACACCTTC; CDR3: CATKSNRDGYTF; D: NA; J: TRBJ1-2; V: TRBV27; size: NA
DNA: TGCGCCAGCAGCTTGGGGACTAGTCCTGGGGCCAACGTCCTGACTTTC; CDR3: CASSLGTSPGANVLTF; D: TRBD2; J: TRBJ2-6; V: TRBV5-1; size: NA
DNA: TGTGCCAGCTCACCCAGCGGGGGAGAGACCCAGTACTTC; CDR3: CASSPSGGETQYF; D: TRBD2; J: TRBJ2-5; V: TRBV18; size: once
DNA: TGTGCCAGCAGCGTGAATGCTGGAGGACTAGCGGGGAACGAGCAGTACTTC; CDR3: CASSVNAGGLAGNEQYF; D: TRBD2; J: TRBJ2-7; V: TRBV9; size: once
DNA: TGTGCCTGGAGTCCGCGGACAGGGAGAGCCACAGATACGCAGTATTTT; CDR3: CAWSPRTGRATDTQYF; D: TRBD1; J: TRBJ2-3; V: TRBV30; size: NA
DNA: TGTGCCAGCAGCCAAGTCAACCCGGGAGGAGAGACCCAGTACTTC; CDR3: CASSQVNPGGETQYF; D: TRBD2; J: TRBJ2-5; V: TRBV3-1/TRBV3-2; size: NA
DNA: TGTGCCAGCAGCCTAGAGGCGCAGGGGGGTTACGAGCAGTACTTC; CDR3: CASSLEAQGGYEQYF; D: NA; J: TRBJ2-7; V: TRBV7-2; size: NA
DNA: TGTGCCAGCGGGACACAGCTAAACACTGAAGCTTTCTTT; CDR3: CASGTQLNTEAFF; D: NA; J: TRBJ1-1; V: TRBV7-3; size: few
DNA: TGTGCCAGTAGTCCGGGACTCGCCACAGATACGCAGTATTTT; CDR3: CASSPGLATDTQYF; D: NA; J: TRBJ2-3; V: TRBV19; size: NA
DNA: TGTGCCAGCAAGTCGGGTCCAACTAATGAAAAACTGTTTTTT; CDR3: CASKSGPTNEKLFF; D: NA; J: TRBJ1-4; V: TRBV2; size: NA
DNA: TGTGCCAGCAGTCGAGAGGGGACCCAGTACTTC; CDR3: CASSREGTQYF; D: NA; J: TRBJ2-5; V: TRBV6-6; size: NA
DNA: TGTGCCAGCAGCTTAGCGGGACAGAGGGGCTATGGCTACACCTTC; CDR3: CASSLAGQRGYGYTF; D: TRBD1; J: TRBJ1-2; V: TRBV11-2; size: NA
DNA: TGTGCCAGCTCACCAGGAACAGGGGCGCGGGATCAGCCCCAGCATTTT; CDR3: CASSPGTGARDQPQHF; D: TRBD1; J: TRBJ1-5; V: TRBV18; size: NA
DNA: TGTGCCAGCAGCAGACTAGCGGGCTACAATGAGCAGTTCTTC; CDR3: CASSRLAGYNEQFF; D: TRBD2; J: TRBJ2-1; V: TRBV7-9; size: NA
DNA: TGTGCCAGTACCCACAGACTTGGGGGCCGGGCCCCGTTAGGGGAGCTGTTTTTT; CDR3: CASTHRLGGRAPLGELFF; D: NA; J: TRBJ2-2; V: TRBV19; size: few
DNA: TGTGCCAGCAACAAACAGGGGCTTAGCACAGATACGCAGTATTTT; CDR3: CASNKQGLSTDTQYF; D: TRBD1; J: TRBJ2-3; V: TRBV28; size: NA
DNA: TGTGCCAGTAGCACGGGAGCTCCTTCCTACGAGCAGTACTTC; CDR3: CASSTGAPSYEQYF; D: NA; J: TRBJ2-7; V: TRBV19; size: NA
DNA: TGTGCCAGCAGTTACGTACGACGAGGGACTGAAGCTTTCTTT; CDR3: CASSYVRRGTEAFF; D: NA; J: TRBJ1-1; V: TRBV6-5; size: NA
DNA: TGTGCCAGCAGGAGAAATCCGCAAGAGACCCAGTACTTC; CDR3: CASRRNPQETQYF; D: NA; J: TRBJ2-5; V: TRBV27; size: once
DNA: TGTGCCAGCAGTAAGGACCCAGGGCCAGAAGCTTTCTTT; CDR3: CASSKDPGPEAFF; D: NA; J: TRBJ1-1; V: TRBV12-3/TRBV12-4; size: NA
DNA: TGTGCAGACTCAGCGGGGCGCTACGAGCAGTACTTC; CDR3: CADSAGRYEQYF; D: NA; J: TRBJ2-7; V: TRBV12-2; size: NA
DNA: TGTGCCTGGACAGTCCCCACCGGGGAGCTGTTTTTT; CDR3: CAWTVPTGELFF; D: NA; J: TRBJ2-2; V: TRBV30; size: NA
DNA: TGTGCCAGCAGCCAACATGCTAGCTACGAGCAGTACTTC; CDR3: CASSQHASYEQYF; D: NA; J: TRBJ2-7; V: TRBV14; size: NA
DNA: TGTGCCAGCAGCCGGACAGGGGGTAACACAGATACGCAGTATTTT; CDR3: CASSRTGGNTDTQYF; D: TRBD1; J: TRBJ2-3; V: TRBV28; size: once
DNA: TGTGCCAGCAGTACCACAGGGGGCGTTTCCTCCTTCAATTCACCCCTCCACTTT; CDR3: CASSTTGGVSSFNSPLHF; D: TRBD1; J: TRBJ1-6; V: TRBV28; size: once
DNA: TGCAGCGTTGAAGTGGGGGCGCGCGGCACTGAAGCTTTCTTT; CDR3: CSVEVGARGTEAFF; D: NA; J: TRBJ1-1; V: TRBV29-1; size: NA
DNA: TGTGCCAGCAGCTCTCTCCGGGACTTAGGGGGCGGGCAGTTCTTC; CDR3: CASSSLRDLGGGQFF; D: NA; J: TRBJ2-1; V: TRBV7-9; size: NA
DNA: TGCGCCAGCAGCCAAGAGGCAGGGAATCAGCCCCAGCATTTT; CDR3: CASSQEAGNQPQHF; D: NA; J: TRBJ1-5; V: TRBV4-3; size: once
DNA: TGCGCCAGCAGCCAAGGGGACAGCACATCCTACGAGCAGTACTTC; CDR3: CASSQGDSTSYEQYF; D: TRBD1; J: TRBJ2-7; V: TRBV4-1; size: NA
DNA: TGTGCCTGGAAGCCACAGGGGGCCTCCGCAAATCAGCCCCAGCATTTT; CDR3: CAWKPQGASANQPQHF; D: TRBD1; J: TRBJ1-5; V: TRBV30; size: NA